This TCR beta chain was recovered during a study of blood T cell repertoires in COVID-19. Study information: COVID-19 samples, acute and convalescent, were from the United States, Italy and Spain.

Enrolment of Seattle patients took place during active infection, and they were followed longitudinally. The V and J ends lost 3 bases and 4 bases respectively, with 18 bases between them. The CDR3 contains 16 residues. In germline, CDR1 is SGHTA, CDR2 FQGTGA. In this sample, this clone turned up once. The sample carries other DNA sequences with the same CDR3. TCRdb's table, derived via immunoSEQ multiplex PCR, lists solely in-frame clones and lacks some. The table lists a few hundred thousand clones, over 75% of them singletons, with around 2.5% in the top ten. This chain uses TRBV7-3 with TRBJ2-5; D may be TRBD2 (7 bases). The TCR sequence derives from a woman aged 70-85 years with COVID-19, enrolled during active disease. Specimen: peripheral blood. The DNA for the CDR3 is TGTGCCAGCAGCTTGGGGGGGGCGGGAGAGGGAGAGACCCAGTACTTC. It yields the protein CASSLGGAGEGETQYF.